This T cell receptor (beta chain) derives from a study of molecular identifiers for immune sequencing clone quantification. Study background: RNA, taken in replicates from approximately 20,000 or 100,000 naive CD8 cells, was split five ways, with four sequenced.

With listed TCR primers and previously described methods, bulk TCR libraries were prepared. TCRdb used MiXCR to reprocess the PCR reads, holding one entry per CDR3 protein. In the table there are 250,000 to 350,000 distinct CDR3 sequences, about 21% of which are singletons. Sorting isolated naive CD8 T cells as CD8+CD4-CCR7+CD45RA+ events. The sample consisted of naive CD8+ T cells from blood, with Jurkat cell RNA spiked in. Subset: FACS-sorted CD8+CD4-CCR7+CD45RA+ naive T cells. The source of this sequence is a human donor in good health. Some libraries in this study had Jurkat cell RNA spiked in.

The CDR3 region has the DNA TGCAGTGCTAGAGATCGAGCAGGCGTTAGCAATCAGCCCCAGCATTTT. This sequence encodes CSARDRAGVSNQPQHF. The genes are TRBV20-1 and TRBJ1-5; D remains unclear. The V gene's germline CDR1 is DFQATT and CDR2 SNEGSKA (reference sequence). The V end was cut by 0 bases, the J end by 0 bases, with 12 bases between. This CDR3 region has 16 residues.